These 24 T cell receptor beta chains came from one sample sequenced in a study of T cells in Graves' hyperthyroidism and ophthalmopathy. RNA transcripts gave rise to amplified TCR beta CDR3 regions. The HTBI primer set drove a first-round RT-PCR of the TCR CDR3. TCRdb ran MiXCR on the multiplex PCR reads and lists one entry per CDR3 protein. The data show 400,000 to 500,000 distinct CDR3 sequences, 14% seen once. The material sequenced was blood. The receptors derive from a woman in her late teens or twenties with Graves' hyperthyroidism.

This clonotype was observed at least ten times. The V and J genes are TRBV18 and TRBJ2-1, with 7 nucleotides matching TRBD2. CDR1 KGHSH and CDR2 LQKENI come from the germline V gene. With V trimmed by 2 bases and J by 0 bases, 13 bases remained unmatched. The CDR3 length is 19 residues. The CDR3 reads CASSPTLRREYSSYNEQFF. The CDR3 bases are TGTGCCAGCTCACCAACACTACGGCGGGAGTATTCCTCCTACAATGAGCAGTTCTTC.

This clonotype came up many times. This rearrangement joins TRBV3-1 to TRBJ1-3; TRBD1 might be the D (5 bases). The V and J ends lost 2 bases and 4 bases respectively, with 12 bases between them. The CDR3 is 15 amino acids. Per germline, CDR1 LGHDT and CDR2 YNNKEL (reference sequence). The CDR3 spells CASSQMSGKGNTIYF. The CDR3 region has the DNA TGTGCCAGCAGCCAAATGTCAGGGAAGGGAAACACCATATATTTT.

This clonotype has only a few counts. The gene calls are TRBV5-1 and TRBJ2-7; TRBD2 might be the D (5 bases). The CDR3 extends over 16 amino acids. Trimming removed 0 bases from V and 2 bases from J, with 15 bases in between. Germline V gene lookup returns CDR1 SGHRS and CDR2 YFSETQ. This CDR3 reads CASSLGNSGITYEQYF. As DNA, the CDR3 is TGCGCCAGCAGCTTGGGTAATTCGGGGATTACCTACGAGCAGTACTTC.

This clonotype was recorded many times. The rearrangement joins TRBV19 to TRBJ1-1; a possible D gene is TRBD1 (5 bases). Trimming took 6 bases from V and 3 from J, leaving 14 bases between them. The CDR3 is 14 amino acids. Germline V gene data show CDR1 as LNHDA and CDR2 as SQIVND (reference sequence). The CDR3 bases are TGTGCCAGTAGCAACCTCCTCAGGGACACTGAAGCTTTCTTT. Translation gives CASSNLLRDTEAFF.

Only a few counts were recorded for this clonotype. CDR3 amino acids: CASMDRAVGELFF. The CDR3 region has the DNA TGCGCCAGCATGGACAGGGCCGTCGGGGAGCTGTTTTTT. The V call is TRBV5-1, the J call TRBJ2-2; TRBD1 matches 8 bases. V gave up 6 bases and J gave up 7 bases; unmatched junction bases: 5. The V gene's germline CDR1 is SGHRS and CDR2 YFSETQ. The CDR3 contains 13 residues.

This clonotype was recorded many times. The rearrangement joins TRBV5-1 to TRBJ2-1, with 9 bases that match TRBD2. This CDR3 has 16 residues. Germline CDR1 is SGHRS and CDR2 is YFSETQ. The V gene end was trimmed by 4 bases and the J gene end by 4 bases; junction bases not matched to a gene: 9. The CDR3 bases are TGCGCCAGCAGCCTGGGTGGACTAGCGTCATACAATGAGCAGTTCTTC. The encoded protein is CASSLGGLASYNEQFF.

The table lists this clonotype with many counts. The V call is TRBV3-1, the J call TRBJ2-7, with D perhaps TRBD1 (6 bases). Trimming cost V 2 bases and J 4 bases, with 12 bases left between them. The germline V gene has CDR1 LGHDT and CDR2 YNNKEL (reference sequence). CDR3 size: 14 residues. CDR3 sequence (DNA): TGTGCCAGCAGCCAACTACAGGGACCTTACGAGCAGTACTTC. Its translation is CASSQLQGPYEQYF.

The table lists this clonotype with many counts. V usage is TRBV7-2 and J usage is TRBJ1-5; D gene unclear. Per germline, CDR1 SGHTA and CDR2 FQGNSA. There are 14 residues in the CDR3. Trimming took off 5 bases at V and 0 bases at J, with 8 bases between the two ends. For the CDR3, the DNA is TGTGCCAGCAGCCCACACCCTAGCAATCAGCCCCAGCATTTT. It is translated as CASSPHPSNQPQHF.

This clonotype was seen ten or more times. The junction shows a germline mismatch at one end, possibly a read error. The CDR3 is CASSPQGRDTEAFF. As DNA, the CDR3 is TGTGCCAGCTCTCCACAGGGGAGGGACACTGAAGCTTTCTTT. V usage is TRBV18 and J usage is TRBJ1-1; 7 nucleotides match TRBD1. CDR1 is KGHSH and CDR2 is LQKENI in the germline V gene. CDR3 length: 14 amino acids.

The CDR3 nucleotides read TGCAGCGTTGGACTAGCGGGAGTGGGAGAGACCCAGTACTTC. The encoded protein is CSVGLAGVGETQYF. The rearrangement links TRBV29-1 to TRBJ2-5, with 12 bases aligning to TRBD2. V dropped 4 bases and J dropped 4; count of bases not matched to a gene: 4. The CDR3 totals 14 residues. Germline values: CDR1 SQVTM, CDR2 ANQGSEA.

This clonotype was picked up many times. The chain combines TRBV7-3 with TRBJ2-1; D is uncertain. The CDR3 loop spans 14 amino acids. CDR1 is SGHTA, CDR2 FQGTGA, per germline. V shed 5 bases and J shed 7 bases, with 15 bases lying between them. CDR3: CASSPLEYGNEQFF. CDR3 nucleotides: TGTGCCAGCAGCCCCCTCGAGTACGGGAATGAGCAGTTCTTC.

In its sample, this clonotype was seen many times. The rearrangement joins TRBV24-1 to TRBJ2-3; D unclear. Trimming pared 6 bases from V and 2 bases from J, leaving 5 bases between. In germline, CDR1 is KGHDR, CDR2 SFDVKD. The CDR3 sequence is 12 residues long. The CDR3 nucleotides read TGTGCCACCAGTTCGTCCACAGATACGCAGTATTTT. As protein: CATSSSTDTQYF.

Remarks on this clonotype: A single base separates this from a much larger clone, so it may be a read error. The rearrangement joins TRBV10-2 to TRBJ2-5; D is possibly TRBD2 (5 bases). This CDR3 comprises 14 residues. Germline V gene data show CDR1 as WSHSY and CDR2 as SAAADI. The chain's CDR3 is CANSEGTRVETQYF. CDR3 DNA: TGCGCCAACAGTGAAGGTACTAGGGTAGAGACCCAGTACTTC.

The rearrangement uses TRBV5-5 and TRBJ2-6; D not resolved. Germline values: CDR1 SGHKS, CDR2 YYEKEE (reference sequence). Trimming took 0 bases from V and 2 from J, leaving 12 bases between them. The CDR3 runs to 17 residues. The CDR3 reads CASSLALYSAGANVLTF. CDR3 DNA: TGTGCCAGCAGCTTGGCTCTTTACAGCGCTGGGGCCAACGTCCTGACTTTC.

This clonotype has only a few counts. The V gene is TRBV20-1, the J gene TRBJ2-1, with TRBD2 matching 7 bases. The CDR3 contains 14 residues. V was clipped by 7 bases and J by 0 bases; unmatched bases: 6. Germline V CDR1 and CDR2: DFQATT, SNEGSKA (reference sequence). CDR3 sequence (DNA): TGCAGTGGGGCGGGAGACCGCTCCTACAATGAGCAGTTCTTC. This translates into CSGAGDRSYNEQFF.

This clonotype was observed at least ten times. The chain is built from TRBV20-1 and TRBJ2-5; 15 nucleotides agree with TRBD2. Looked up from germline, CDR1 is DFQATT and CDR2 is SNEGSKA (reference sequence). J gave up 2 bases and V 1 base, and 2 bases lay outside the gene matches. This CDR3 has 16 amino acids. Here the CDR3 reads CSARAGTSGRQETQYF. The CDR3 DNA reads TGCAGTGCTAGAGCTGGGACTAGCGGGAGGCAAGAGACCCAGTACTTC.

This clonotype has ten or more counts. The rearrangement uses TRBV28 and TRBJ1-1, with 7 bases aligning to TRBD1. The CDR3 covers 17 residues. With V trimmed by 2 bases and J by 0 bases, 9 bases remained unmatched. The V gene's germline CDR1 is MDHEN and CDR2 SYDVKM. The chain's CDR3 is CASSLGGEGAMNTEAFF. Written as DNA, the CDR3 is TGTGCCAGCAGTTTAGGGGGGGAGGGGGCGATGAACACTGAAGCTTTCTTT.

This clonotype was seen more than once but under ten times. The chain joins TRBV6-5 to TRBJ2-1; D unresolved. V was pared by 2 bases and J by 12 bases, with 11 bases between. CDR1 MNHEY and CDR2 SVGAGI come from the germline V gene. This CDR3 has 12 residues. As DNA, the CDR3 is TGTGCCAGCAGTTACGGGCAAAAAGGGCAGTTCTTC. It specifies CASSYGQKGQFF.

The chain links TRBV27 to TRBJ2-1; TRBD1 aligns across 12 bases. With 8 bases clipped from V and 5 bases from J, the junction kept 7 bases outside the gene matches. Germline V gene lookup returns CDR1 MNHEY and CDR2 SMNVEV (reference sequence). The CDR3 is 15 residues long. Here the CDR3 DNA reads TGTGCCAGCCATAAGGGACAGGGGGCCAACAATGAGCAGTTCTTC. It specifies CASHKGQGANNEQFF.

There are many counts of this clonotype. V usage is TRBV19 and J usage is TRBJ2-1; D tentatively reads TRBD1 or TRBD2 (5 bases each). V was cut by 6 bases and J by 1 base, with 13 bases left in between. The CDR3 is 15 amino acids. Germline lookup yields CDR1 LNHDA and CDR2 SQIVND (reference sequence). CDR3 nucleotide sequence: TGTGCCAGTAGGACCGGGACCATATCCTACAATGAGCAGTTCTTC. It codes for CASRTGTISYNEQFF.

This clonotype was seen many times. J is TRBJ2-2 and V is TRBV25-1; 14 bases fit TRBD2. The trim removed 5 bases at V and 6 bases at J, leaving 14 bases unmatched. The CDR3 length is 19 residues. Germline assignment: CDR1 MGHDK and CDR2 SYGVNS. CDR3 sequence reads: CASSKRGLGLAGVPGELFF. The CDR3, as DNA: TGTGCCAGCAGTAAAAGGGGCTTGGGACTAGCGGGAGTTCCCGGGGAGCTGTTTTTT.

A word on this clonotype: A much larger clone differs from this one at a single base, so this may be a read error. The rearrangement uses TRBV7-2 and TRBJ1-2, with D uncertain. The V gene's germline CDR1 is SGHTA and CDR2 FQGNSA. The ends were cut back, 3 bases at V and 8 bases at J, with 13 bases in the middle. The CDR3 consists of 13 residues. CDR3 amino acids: CASSFTWAGGYTF. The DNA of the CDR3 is TGTGCCAGCAGCTTTACATGGGCGGGAGGCTACACCTTC.

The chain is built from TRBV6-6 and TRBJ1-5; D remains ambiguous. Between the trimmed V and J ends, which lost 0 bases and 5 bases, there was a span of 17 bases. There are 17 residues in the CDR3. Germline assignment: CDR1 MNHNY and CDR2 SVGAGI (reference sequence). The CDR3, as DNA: TGTGCCAGCAGTTACTCGATTCGACACTCATTAGATCAGCCCCAGCATTTT. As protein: CASSYSIRHSLDQPQHF.

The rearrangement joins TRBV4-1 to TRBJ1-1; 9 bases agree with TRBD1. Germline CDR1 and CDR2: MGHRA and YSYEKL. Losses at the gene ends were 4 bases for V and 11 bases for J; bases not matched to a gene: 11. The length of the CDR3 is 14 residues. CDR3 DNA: TGCGCCAGCAGCCCAGGTCCCGGGACAGGGAAGGCTTTCTTT. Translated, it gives CASSPGPGTGKAFF.